This T cell receptor (beta chain) emerged from a study of T-cell reconstitution after alpha-beta-depleted transplantation in children (dated by TCRdb to about 2016). With respect to the entire study: T-cell immune reconstitution after TCRalphabeta/CD19-depleted allogeneic hematopoietic cell transplantation in children was quantitatively tracked in the study by means of TCR repertoire profiling.

The treatment or condition label corresponds to: allogeneic hematopoietic cell transplantation with graft depleted of TCRalphabeta T cells and CD19 B cells. TCRalphabeta/CD19-depleted allogeneic hematopoietic cell grafts were given to the transplant recipients, all of whom were children. Libraries were built with PCR. The reads were generated on an Illumina HiSeq 2500. TCR libraries were prepared with molecular barcoding, using unique molecular identifiers to normalize TCRbeta repertoire quantification. TCRdb cleaned the public reads at Q25 with fastp, built clones with MiXCR and kept in-frame beta chains. Every CDR3 protein is listed once, alongside the most common genes and DNA of its rows. The sample records about 540,000 distinct CDR3 sequences, 25% to 30% of which are singletons. Jointly, the top ten make up about a third of the sample. From the germline V gene, CDR1 is SGHRS and CDR2 is YFSETQ. Its CDR3 holds 14 amino acids, cysteine through phenylalanine. The entry retains the CDR3 DNA only, 42 bases that are in frame from base 1. V gives up 4 bases and J gives up 0 bases, and the segment between their germline ends measures 9 bases.

The investigation overall reported the following: The high TCRbeta diversity at day 60 in some patients was ascribed to recipient T cells and intrathymic progenitors that had survived conditioning. Apparently early alphabetaT-cell count recovery about two months after transplant reportedly relied on only several hundred rapidly expanded clones derived from non-depleted graft cells. Over the following months the frequencies of hyperexpanded clones went down, and after one year T-cell counts and TCRbeta diversity were mostly credited to newly produced T cells.

The table lists this clonotype with a few counts. Its target antigen remains unknown. Qualities for individual bases were not recorded, and no much larger clone is one base off. The clonotype originates from a boy under three years old with Wiskott-Aldrich syndrome, due to receive a stem cell transplant. Sample: PBMCs, taken before TCRalphabeta/CD19-depleted stem cell transplant. Rearrangement joined TRBV5-1 to TRBJ2-3; TRBD2 might be the D gene, on 5 matching bases. CDR3 reads: CASSRLQSTDTQYF. The nucleotide sequence reads as follows: TGCGCCAGCAGCCGACTACAAAGCACAGATACGCAGTATTTT.